These 15 T cell receptor beta chains originate from one sample sequenced in a study of patients and donors after allogeneic stem cell transplantation. TCRdb analysed the RT-PCR reads with MiXCR anew, one entry per CDR3 protein. The repertoire holds about 410,000 distinct CDR3 sequences, 16% seen once, with just over 7% in the top ten. The sequenced material came from blood, either unsorted or a sorted T cell fraction (not recorded which). The receptors shown here come from a human donor who was either an allogeneic HSCT recipient or a stem cell or donor lymphocyte infusion donor (not recorded which). It is not recorded whose cells these are; they may come from a transplant donor.

The chain carries TRBV5-1 and TRBJ2-5; TRBD1 matches 9 bases. The trim removed 0 bases at V and 5 bases at J, leaving 5 bases unmatched. Looked up from germline, CDR1 is SGHRS and CDR2 is YFSETQ. The CDR3 is 15 amino acids. The CDR3 DNA reads TGCGCCAGCAGCTTGGAGGACAGGGGATGGGAGACCCAGTACTTC. This translates into CASSLEDRGWETQYF.

This clonotype was counted many times. An end of the junction does not agree with germline; a read error may underlie this. The V call is TRBV6-5, the J call TRBJ1-1; D gene uncertain. The CDR3 length is 13 residues. Per germline, CDR1 MNHEY and CDR2 SVGAGI. The CDR3 DNA follows: TGCGCCAGCAGCTACCGACGGAACACTGAAGCTTTCTTT. The encoded protein is CASSYRRNTEAFF.

This clonotype occurred many times. The chain has TRBV12-3 or TRBV12-4 and TRBJ1-2, with 7 bases lining up with TRBD1. V lost 4 bases to trimming and J lost 7 bases; unmatched junction nucleotides: 6. CDR3 length: 13 residues. This CDR3 reads CASSSLDRLGYTF. CDR3 coding DNA: TGTGCCAGCAGTTCACTGGACAGGCTTGGCTACACCTTC.

In this sample, this clonotype turned up a few times. This sequence joins TRBV5-5 and TRBJ2-5, with TRBD1 as a possible D gene (6 bases). This CDR3 spans 15 amino acids. V was pared by 3 bases and J by 2 bases, with 14 bases between. CDR1 is SGHKS, CDR2 YYEKEE, per germline (reference sequence). The chain's CDR3 is CASSSWTAAQETQYF. CDR3 sequence (DNA): TGTGCCAGCAGCTCATGGACAGCTGCGCAAGAGACCCAGTACTTC.

This clonotype came up many times. V is TRBV7-8 and J is TRBJ1-3; tentative D call: TRBD1 (5 bases). Germline V gene lookup returns CDR1 SGHVS and CDR2 FQNEAQ. This CDR3 spans 16 amino acids. Trimming removed 2 bases from V and 5 bases from J, with 16 bases in between. The CDR3: CASSLFRQGLRNTIYF. Written as DNA, the CDR3 is TGTGCCAGCAGCTTATTCAGGCAGGGACTAAGAAACACCATATATTTT.

This clonotype was seen many times. V is TRBV4-1 and J is TRBJ2-7; 8 nucleotides line up with TRBD2. The CDR3 has 16 amino acids. The germline CDR1 and CDR2 sequences are MGHRA and YSYEKL. Unmatched junction bases numbered 9, after V lost 0 bases and J lost 5 bases. The CDR3 DNA is TGCGCCAGCAGCCAAGATCTGAAGGGACTAGTGGACGAGCAGTACTTC. As protein: CASSQDLKGLVDEQYF.

The V gene is TRBV20-1, the J gene TRBJ2-3, with 11 bases lining up with TRBD2. This CDR3 has 17 residues. The germline V gene has CDR1 DFQATT and CDR2 SNEGSKA (reference sequence). With 1 base clipped from V and 1 base from J, the junction kept 7 bases outside the gene matches. The DNA of the CDR3 is TGCAGTGCTAGAGGACTAGCGGGGTCAGCTGGCACAGATACGCAGTATTTT. This gives the protein CSARGLAGSAGTDTQYF.

This clonotype was seen a handful of times. V and J are TRBV6-1 and TRBJ2-1, with D hard to call. Per germline, CDR1 MNHNS and CDR2 SASEGT. Trimming cost V 1 base and J 6 bases, with 7 bases left between them. This CDR3 is 13 amino acids long. CDR3 region: CASSEGGSNEQFF. The CDR3 DNA reads TGTGCCAGCAGTGAAGGGGGAAGCAATGAGCAGTTCTTC.

The gene calls are TRBV27 and TRBJ1-5; D not resolved. CDR3 length equals 14 residues. CDR1 is MNHEY, CDR2 SMNVEV, per germline (reference sequence). V was clipped by 0 bases and J by 4 bases, with 7 bases between them. The CDR3 region is CASSLSPDNQPQHF. CDR3 nucleotides: TGTGCCAGCAGTTTATCGCCGGATAATCAGCCCCAGCATTTT.

In this sample, this clonotype turned up many times. The chain combines TRBV20-1 with TRBJ2-1; 7 positions match TRBD2. The CDR3 covers 16 residues. Unmatched junction bases numbered 6, after V lost 1 base and J lost 0 bases. Germline V gives CDR1 DFQATT, CDR2 SNEGSKA (reference sequence). For the CDR3, the DNA is TGCAGTGCTAGAGTCTCCCGGACTAGCTCCTACAATGAGCAGTTCTTC. Translation: CSARVSRTSSYNEQFF.

There are a few counts of this clonotype. The chain recombines TRBV29-1 with TRBJ2-5, with D possibly called TRBD1 or TRBD2 (6 bases each). This CDR3 contains 13 residues. Trimming took off 4 bases at V and 1 base at J, with 10 bases between the two ends. The germline V gene has CDR1 SQVTM and CDR2 ANQGSEA. DNA of the CDR3: TGCAGCGTTGGACGGGGGCTCCAAGAGACCCAGTACTTC. Translated, it gives CSVGRGLQETQYF.

In the case of this clonotype: With a much larger clone just one base away, this may be a read error. The J gene is TRBJ2-1, the V gene TRBV5-1, with D unresolved. Trimming cost V 0 bases and J 8 bases, with 15 bases left between them. Germline values: CDR1 SGHRS, CDR2 YFSETQ. This CDR3 spans 15 amino acids. CDR3 coding DNA: TGCGCCAGCAGCTTGGTATCTTCCCGGACCCATGAGCAGTTCTTC. It is translated as CASSLVSSRTHEQFF.

This clonotype was counted many times. This chain connects TRBV5-1 to TRBJ2-1, with 8 bases that match TRBD2. This CDR3 region has 17 residues. Germline CDR1 reads SGHRS; CDR2 reads YFSETQ. The ends lost 4 bases at V and 0 bases at J; junction bases unmatched: 9. The CDR3 spells CASSGAGLDFSYNEQFF. CDR3 nucleotides: TGCGCCAGCAGCGGAGCGGGACTAGATTTCTCCTACAATGAGCAGTTCTTC.

This chain links TRBV7-9 with TRBJ2-2; TRBD2 matches at 7 bases. The V gene's germline CDR1 is SEHNR and CDR2 FQNEAQ (reference sequence). The V and J ends lost 1 base and 4 bases, in that order; junction bases with no gene match: 6. The CDR3 consists of 16 residues. CDR3 in amino acids: CASSLGLGGSTGELFF. CDR3 nucleotide sequence: TGTGCCAGCAGCTTAGGACTAGGCGGGAGCACCGGGGAGCTGTTTTTT.

This clonotype was observed at least ten times. The chain carries TRBV3-1 and TRBJ2-1; no reliable D call. The CDR3 contains 11 residues. Trimming shortened V by 1 base and J by 9 bases, and 4 bases separated the two germline ends. From germline, CDR1 is LGHDT and CDR2 YNNKEL (reference sequence). The CDR3 protein is CASSQAGEQFF. Written as DNA, the CDR3 is TGTGCCAGCAGCCAAGCTGGTGAGCAGTTCTTC.